These 19 T cell receptor beta chains came from one sample sequenced in a study of blood T cell repertoires in COVID-19. Only in-frame clones appear in the TCRdb table, and some are missing; sequencing was by immunoSEQ multiplex PCR. The sample gives around 130,000 clones, roughly 80% of which show up once; more than 9% is in the top ten. The sequenced sample consisted of peripheral blood. Receptors originate from a woman in her sixties or seventies with acute or convalescent COVID-19.

This sequence joins TRBV4-1 and TRBJ2-1, with D uncertain. This CDR3 is built from 14 residues. Trimming cost V 0 bases and J 7 bases, with 10 bases left between them. The V gene's germline CDR1 is MGHRA and CDR2 YSYEKL. This CDR3 reads CASSQETEWNEQFF. The CDR3 DNA sequence: TGCGCCAGCAGCCAAGAAACTGAATGGAATGAGCAGTTCTTC.

The chain uses TRBV27 and TRBJ1-2; no reliable D call. There are 13 residues in the CDR3. V dropped 8 bases and J dropped 8 bases, with 18 bases sitting between them. Germline values: CDR1 MNHEY, CDR2 SMNVEV (reference sequence). CDR3 nucleotides: TGTGCCAGCGGGTTATATTCGGTTTCGGGCTACACCTTC. This codes for CASGLYSVSGYTF.

This chain connects TRBV5-4 to TRBJ2-5; D is unresolved. Trimming cost V 0 bases and J 4 bases, with 7 bases left between them. This CDR3 is built from 13 residues. From germline, CDR1 is SGHNT and CDR2 YYREEE (reference sequence). The CDR3 spells CASSLGFGETQYF. The CDR3 DNA reads as TGTGCCAGCAGCTTGGGGTTCGGAGAGACCCAGTACTTC.

The sample holds one count of this clone. This chain joins TRBV7-2 and TRBJ1-2, with a weak D call TRBD1 (6 bases). The CDR3 has 16 amino acids. Trimming took off 5 bases at V and 5 bases at J, with 21 bases between the two ends. The germline V gene encodes CDR1 SGHTA and CDR2 FQGNSA. The CDR3 DNA reads as TGTGCCAGCAGCGCAGGCCAGTCAGGGGAGTTGTATGGCTACACCTTC. Its translation: CASSAGQSGELYGYTF.

This chain uses TRBV6-6 with TRBJ1-6; no definite D call. The CDR3 runs to 14 residues. CDR1 and CDR2 from the germline V gene are MNHNY and SVGAGI (reference sequence). The V gene lost 3 bases and the J gene lost 10 bases, with 13 bases spanning the gap. The DNA for the CDR3 is TGTGCCAGCAGTTATCCCGGGCGCGGGTCACCCCTCCACTTT. Protein: CASSYPGRGSPLHF.

The chain has TRBV21-1 and TRBJ2-1; the D call in the table, TRBD1, was not verified against the DNA. TRBV21-1 is flagged as a pseudogene. The CDR3 extends over 16 amino acids. CDR3 in amino acids: CASSKGGTGPDNEQFF. Written as DNA, the CDR3 is TGTGCCAGCAGCAAAGGGGGGACAGGCCCAGACAATGAGCAGTTCTTC.

The rearrangement uses TRBV19 and TRBJ1-5; TRBD1 is a possible D gene (5 bases). The CDR3 runs to 15 residues. V lost 8 bases to trimming and J lost 7 bases, with 21 bases between them. The V gene's germline CDR1 is LNHDA and CDR2 SQIVND (reference sequence). This chain's CDR3 is CASQLSPGLGQPQHF. CDR3 DNA sequence: TGTGCCAGTCAACTCAGCCCAGGGTTGGGGCAGCCCCAGCATTTT.

This clone appeared once. The chain couples TRBV11-3 to TRBJ1-1, with D possibly TRBD1 on 6 matching bases. Trimming stripped 5 bases from V and 7 bases from J, with 17 bases between. CDR3 length: 14 amino acids. Germline CDR1 SGHNT, CDR2 YENEEA. The CDR3, as DNA: TGTGCCAGCAGCCAACAGGGTACCGTCGGTGAAGCTTTCTTT. Translation gives CASSQQGTVGEAFF.

The chain has TRBV5-1 and TRBJ1-3, with TRBD1 matching over 7 bases. V dropped 3 bases and J dropped 2; count of bases not matched to a gene: 2. Germline CDR1 and CDR2: SGHRS and YFSETQ. The CDR3 length is 14 residues. The CDR3 DNA is TGCGCCAGCAGCTCGGGGACAGCTGGAAACACCATATATTTT. The encoded protein is CASSSGTAGNTIYF.

The genes are TRBV7-2 and TRBJ2-1, with 8 bases fitting TRBD1. V shed 0 bases and J 9 bases; nucleotides not matched to a gene: 7. Germline V lookup: CDR1 SGHTA, CDR2 FQGNSA. This CDR3 region has 15 residues. The CDR3 loop reads CASSLAGQGVAEQFF. The CDR3, as DNA: TGTGCCAGCAGCTTAGCCGGACAGGGAGTGGCTGAGCAGTTCTTC.

The chain uses TRBV7-8 and TRBJ1-2; tentatively, D is TRBD1 (5 bases). The CDR3 spans 12 residues. Germline CDR1 reads SGHVS; CDR2 reads FQNEAQ. V lost 5 bases and J 5 bases, leaving 9 bases between the germline ends. The CDR3 spells CASSPRGYGYTF. CDR3 sequence (DNA): TGTGCCAGCAGCCCGCGGGGGTATGGCTACACCTTC.

As concerns this clone: Other DNA sequences in the sample encode the same CDR3. The chain links TRBV2 to TRBJ1-5; D is unclear. Trimming shortened V by 1 base and J by 5 bases, and 6 bases separated the two germline ends. This CDR3 has 13 residues. CDR1 is SNHLY, CDR2 FYNNEI, per germline. DNA of the CDR3: TGTGCCAGCAGTGAAGGGCGGTATCAGCCCCAGCATTTT. It yields the protein CASSEGRYQPQHF.

This chain uses TRBV29-1 with TRBJ1-1; D gene uncertain. The length of the CDR3 is 15 residues. Trimming took 6 bases from V and 5 from J, leaving 22 bases between them. Germline V gene data show CDR1 as SQVTM and CDR2 as ANQGSEA. The CDR3, as DNA: TGCAGCGTCTCCTTGGGGAGAACCGTAGGGACTGAAGCTTTCTTT. Translation gives CSVSLGRTVGTEAFF.

This chain uses TRBV25-1 with TRBJ1-1; 10 positions agree with TRBD1. The J segment lost 2 bases and the V segment lost 6 bases, leaving 3 bases of the junction unmatched. The CDR3 has 14 residues. Germline lookup yields CDR1 MGHDK and CDR2 SYGVNS. The CDR3 sequence is CASRGQGRNTEAFF. The CDR3 DNA is TGTGCCAGCAGGGGACAGGGGCGAAACACTGAAGCTTTCTTT.

V usage is TRBV19 and J usage is TRBJ1-4, with D perhaps matching TRBD1 (6 bases). The CDR3 sequence is 14 residues long. Germline-derived CDR1 and CDR2 are LNHDA and SQIVND (reference sequence). V lost 5 bases and J lost 5, with 12 bases in between. As DNA, the CDR3 is TGTGCCAGTAGTTGGACAGTTCTAAATGAAAAACTGTTTTTT. Amino acid sequence: CASSWTVLNEKLFF.

This clone occurred once. This chain uses TRBV7-9 with TRBJ2-5; TRBD1 matches 11 bases. V lost 5 bases to trimming and J lost 3 bases; unmatched junction nucleotides: 5. This CDR3 has 15 residues. Germline CDR1 SEHNR, CDR2 FQNEAQ (reference sequence). CDR3 loop: CASSVGQGAKETQYF. For the CDR3, the DNA is TGTGCCAGCAGCGTTGGACAGGGGGCTAAAGAGACCCAGTACTTC.

The chain couples TRBV6-5 to TRBJ2-3; 8 bases align to TRBD2. Germline CDR1 and CDR2: MNHEY and SVGAGI. The ends lost 4 bases at V and 1 base at J; junction bases unmatched: 7. The CDR3 loop spans 16 amino acids. The CDR3 coding sequence is TGTGCCAGCAGTTCGAAAGCGGGGGCCCGCACAGATACGCAGTATTTT. It yields the protein CASSSKAGARTDTQYF.

The chain combines TRBV7-8 with TRBJ1-6, with D perhaps matching TRBD1 (6 bases). This CDR3 contains 13 residues. V lost 8 bases and J 14 bases, leaving 19 bases between the germline ends. Germline V gene lookup returns CDR1 SGHVS and CDR2 FQNEAQ. In nucleotides, the CDR3 is TGTGCCAGCTCCCGGGACAAGGGCATAACCCTCCACTTT. This sequence encodes CASSRDKGITLHF.

CDR3 loop: CASRRQGAQGNTIYF. The CDR3 DNA follows: TGTGCCAGCAGACGCCAGGGGGCGCAGGGAAACACCATATATTTT. The rearrangement links TRBV6-5 to TRBJ1-3; 8 positions agree with TRBD1. The V and J ends lost 6 bases and 4 bases, in that order; junction bases with no gene match: 8. This CDR3 has 15 amino acids. Germline-derived CDR1 and CDR2 are MNHEY and SVGAGI.